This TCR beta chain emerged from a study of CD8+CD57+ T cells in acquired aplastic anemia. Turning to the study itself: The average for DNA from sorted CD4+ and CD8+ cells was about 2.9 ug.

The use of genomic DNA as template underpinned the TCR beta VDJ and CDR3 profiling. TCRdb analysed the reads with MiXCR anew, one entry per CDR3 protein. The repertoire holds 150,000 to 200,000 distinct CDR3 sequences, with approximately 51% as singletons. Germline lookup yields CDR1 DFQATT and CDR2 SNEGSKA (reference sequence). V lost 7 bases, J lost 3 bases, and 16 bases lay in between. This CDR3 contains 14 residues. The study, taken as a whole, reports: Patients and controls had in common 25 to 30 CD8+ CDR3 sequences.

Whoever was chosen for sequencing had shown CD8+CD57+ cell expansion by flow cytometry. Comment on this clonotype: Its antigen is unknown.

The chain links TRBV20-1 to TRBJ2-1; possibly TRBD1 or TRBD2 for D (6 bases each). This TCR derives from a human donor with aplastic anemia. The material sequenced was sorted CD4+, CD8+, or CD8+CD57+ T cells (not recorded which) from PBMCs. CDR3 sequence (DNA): TGCAGTGTCCCGATCGGGGGCGACTACAATGAGCAGTTCTTC. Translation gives CSVPIGGDYNEQFF.